This T cell receptor beta chain was documented in a study of response to subunit inactivated influenza vaccine. Study outcomes and limitations: There was a suggestion from the authors that each seasonal influenza vaccination recruits few new T cells.

Only a few counts were recorded for this clonotype. What it recognizes is unknown. Trimming took off 4 bases at V and 2 bases at J, with 10 bases between the two ends. This CDR3 region has 15 residues. From germline, CDR1 is SGDLS and CDR2 YYNGEE. TCRdb re-analysed the RT-PCR reads in MiXCR, keeping a single row per CDR3 protein. This sample has over 800,000 distinct CDR3 sequences, with 21% found just once. The clonotype originates from a man in his forties or fifties who received an inactivated influenza vaccine. The sample consisted of PBMCs from blood, taken 5 days after vaccination. V and J are TRBV9 and TRBJ2-6; D remains ambiguous. CDR3 protein: CASSPHLTGANVLTF. CDR3 sequence (DNA): TGTGCCAGCAGCCCCCATTTAACTGGGGCCAACGTCCTGACTTTC.